The sequence of this T cell receptor beta chain was determined in a study of blood T cells in healthy people across ages. Sample-barcoded 5' priming and a J-beta primer mix drove a second PCR of roughly 6 to 12 cycles. TCRdb reprocessed the 5' RACE reads with MiXCR, giving one entry per CDR3 protein. The sample lists some 710,000 distinct CDR3 sequences; around 50% were seen once. Extraction of total RNA produced a minimum of 5 micrograms from each sample. This CDR3 is 11 amino acids long. V was pared by 6 bases and J by 4 bases, with 3 bases of the junction left unmatched. CDR1 and CDR2 from the germline V gene are DFQATT and SNEGSKA (reference sequence). This clonotype has more than one count but fewer than ten.

This clonotype was obtained from a man aged 80 or over in good health. The source material was blood. This chain joins TRBV20-1 and TRBJ2-7; 7 bases agree with TRBD1. The CDR3 spells CSADREYEQYF. As DNA, the CDR3 is TGCAGTGCCGACAGGGAATACGAGCAGTACTTC.